The 15 T cell receptor beta chains in this list originate from one sample, sequenced in a study of tumor-infiltrating lymphocytes in primary liver carcinoma. DNA and RNA were both co-extracted from approximately 20-30 mg of bulk tissue that had not been sorted. Making TCR beta cDNA involved approximately 480 ng total RNA and a constant-region primer. Three-round nested multiplex PCR performed with slightly modified ARM-PCR produced the TCR beta libraries. Rounds one and two of PCR, each of roughly 10 cycles, were primed with TRBV1-TRBV30 forward primers and a C-beta reverse primer. In TCRdb, the multiplex PCR reads were re-called with MiXCR into one record per CDR3 protein. Of some 30,000 distinct CDR3 sequences in the sample, 75% to 85% were seen once. Specimen: liver tumor tissue from sampling region 5. The subset: tumor region T5, tumor centre. These TCRs come from a man in his forties with primary liver carcinoma and hepatitis B virus infection.

As to this clonotype: The junction departs from the called germline gene at one end, perhaps through a read error. CDR3 in amino acids: CSVDGNQETQYF. For the CDR3, the DNA is TGCAGCGTTGACGGCAACCAGGAGACCCAGTATTTC. V is TRBV29-1 and J is TRBJ2-5; D remains unclear. The germline V gene has CDR1 SQVTM and CDR2 ANQGSEA. This CDR3 contains 12 residues.

Comments on this clonotype: At one end, the junction sequence differs from germline, possibly due to a read error. In DNA form, the CDR3 reads TGTGCCAGGAGTCTCTCCGGGACTAGCCTTGACGAGCAGTATTTC. Encoded protein: CARSLSGTSLDEQYF. This chain uses TRBV5-4 with TRBJ2-7, with TRBD2 matching 9 bases. Germline CDR1 SGHNT, CDR2 YYREEE (reference sequence). The CDR3 covers 15 residues.

With respect to this clonotype: At one of its ends the junction is not consistent with the germline gene, which may arise from a read error. The CDR3 DNA follows: TGTACCAGCAGCCCCAACTATGGCAATGAGCAGATCTTC. This codes for CTSSPNYGNEQIF. The gene calls are TRBV11-2 and TRBJ2-1; D uncertain. The CDR3 has 13 residues. The germline V gene has CDR1 SGHAT and CDR2 FQNNGV.

The table lists this clonotype with a count of one. At one end the junction does not follow the germline gene, possibly because of a read error. The CDR3 is CSAVPFPAGEYNEQLF. CDR3 in DNA: TGCAGCGCGGTCCCCTTCCCGGCAGGGGAATACAATGAGCAGTTATTC. The chain has TRBV20-1 and TRBJ2-1; TRBD1 might be the D (6 bases). This CDR3 has 16 amino acids. Per germline, CDR1 DFQATT and CDR2 SNEGSKA (reference sequence).

The chain carries TRBV7-8 and TRBJ2-7; D may match TRBD1 or TRBD2 (5 bases each). The CDR3 loop spans 14 amino acids. In germline, CDR1 is SGHVS, CDR2 FQNEAQ. V gave up 8 bases and J gave up 3 bases, with 17 bases separating them. The DNA of the CDR3 is TGTGCCAGCGGCTCGGGGACGGTCAACTACGAGCAGTACTTC. The encoded protein is CASGSGTVNYEQYF.

With regard to this clonotype: The conserved closing phenylalanine or tryptophan is absent in this CDR3, likely reflecting a read error. The chain uses TRBV14 and TRBJ2-7; 10 nucleotides align to TRBD2. CDR3 size: 14 residues. Germline loops: CDR1 SGHDN, CDR2 FVKESK. CDR3 loop: CASSQAGGGYEQYL. As DNA, the CDR3 is TGTGCCAGTAGCCAAGCGGGGGGGGGCTACGAGCAGTACCTC.

As to this clonotype: Mismatch with germline at one junction end may stem from a read error. The gene calls are TRBV14 and TRBJ2-1; the D is unclear. Germline lookup yields CDR1 SGHDN and CDR2 FVKESK. The CDR3 runs to 13 residues. As DNA, the CDR3 is TGTGCCAACAGCCACGGGCCATTCAATGAGCAGTTCTTC. Amino acid sequence: CANSHGPFNEQFF.

A word on this clonotype: One junction end does not reproduce the germline sequence, and a read error may be involved. This rearrangement joins TRBV5-1 to TRBJ2-6; TRBD2 aligns across 13 bases. CDR1 and CDR2 (germline): SGHRS, YFSETQ. CDR3 length: 19 residues. The CDR3 DNA sequence: TGCGCCAGCAGCCCGGGACTAGCGGGATTTACGGCTGGGGCCGACGTCCTGACTTTC. This sequence encodes CASSPGLAGFTAGADVLTF. Full variable domain (rest looked up from reference TRBV5-1 and TRBJ2-6): KAGVTQTPRYLIKTRGQQVTLSCSPISGHRSVSWYQQTPGQGLQFLFEYFSETQRNKGNFPGRFSGRQFSNSRSEMNVSTLELGDSALYLCASSPGLAGFTAGADVLTFGAGSRLTVL.

This clonotype was observed a single time. A junction boundary mismatches the germline segment, possibly from a read error. CDR3 loop: CVWSATTGNGEAFF. CDR3 coding DNA: TGTGTCTGGAGCGCAACGACAGGGAATGGTGAAGCTTTCTTC. The J gene is TRBJ1-1, the V gene TRBV30; 7 positions agree with TRBD1. The CDR3 runs 14 residues. Per germline, CDR1 GTSNPN and CDR2 SVGIG (reference sequence).

This clonotype was detected only once. A read error may be the cause here, since a much bigger clone is one base away. The V gene is TRBV2, the J gene TRBJ1-5; TRBD1 might be the D (6 bases). The CDR3 runs to 14 residues. CDR1 SNHLY and CDR2 FYNNEI come from the germline V gene. V was shortened by 1 base and J by 6 bases, with 10 bases between the two germline ends. Written as DNA, the CDR3 is TGTGCCAGCAGTGAAGATTTACAGGGTCAGCCCCAGCATTTT. Residues: CASSEDLQGQPQHF.

CDR3 DNA sequence: TGCAGCGCCGCGACAGGGCAGTCGGCTGAAGCTTTCTTT. It codes for CSAATGQSAEAFF. V is TRBV29-1 and J is TRBJ1-1; 7 bases fit TRBD1. CDR1 is SQVTM and CDR2 is ANQGSEA in the germline V gene. After removal of 7 bases from V and 6 bases from J, the junction contained 11 bases not matched to a gene. The CDR3 runs 13 residues.

In the case of this clonotype: A much larger clone sits a single nucleotide away, making a read error possible. The chain combines TRBV11-1 with TRBJ2-7, with D uncertain. This CDR3 contains 13 residues. Deletions cut 6 bases from V and 1 base from J, with 10 bases between. CDR1 is SGHAT and CDR2 is FQDESV in the germline V gene (reference sequence). CDR3 nucleotide sequence: TGTGCCAGCAGGGGGAAGCAATCCTACGAGCAGTACTTC. Its protein product is CASRGKQSYEQYF.

A note on this clonotype: At one boundary the junction diverges from the germline segment, which might be a read error. The chain carries TRBV29-1 and TRBJ2-7, with 7 bases matching TRBD1. Looked up from germline, CDR1 is SQVTM and CDR2 is ANQGSEA. The CDR3 totals 12 residues. CDR3 residues: CSGQRGGNEKYF. For the CDR3, the DNA is TGCAGCGGCCAGAGAGGGGGCAACGAGAAGTACTTC.

This rearrangement joins TRBV10-3 to TRBJ1-4; no reliable D call. Deletions cut 10 bases from V and 0 bases from J, with 9 bases between. Germline CDR1 and CDR2: ENHRY and SYGVKD. The CDR3 is 13 amino acids. The CDR3 bases are TGTGCCACCGAAGCAGCAACTAATGAAAAACTGTTTTTT. Encoded protein: CATEAATNEKLFF.

This clonotype was detected only a few times. The chain carries TRBV9 and TRBJ1-5, with 11 nucleotides matching TRBD1. With 3 bases clipped from V and 4 bases from J, the junction kept 6 bases outside the gene matches. The CDR3 loop spans 16 amino acids. Germline assignment: CDR1 SGDLS and CDR2 YYNGEE. CDR3 in amino acids: CASSGGTGGSNQPQHF. In DNA form, the CDR3 reads TGTGCCAGCAGCGGGGGGACAGGGGGGTCTAATCAGCCCCAGCATTTT.